This T cell receptor beta chain was recorded in a study of cytomegalovirus exposure and HLA in healthy donors. PCR was performed using 60 Vbeta and 13 Jbeta primers. TCRdb keeps only in-frame clones here, not all; method: immunoSEQ multiplex PCR. This sample has roughly 190,000 clones, with 84% found just once. This CDR3 is 17 amino acids long. V lost 5 bases to trimming and J lost 0 bases; unmatched junction nucleotides: 8. Germline-derived CDR1 and CDR2 are SEHNR and FQNEAQ (reference sequence). Sequences were obtained from PBMCs. This receptor was identified in a woman aged 45-60 years in good health and CMV-seropositive. The chain recombines TRBV7-9 with TRBJ2-3, with 10 bases identical to TRBD1. The CDR3 nucleotides read TGTGCCAGCAGCCCACGGACAGGGGGAATGAGCACAGATACGCAGTATTTT. It yields the protein CASSPRTGGMSTDTQYF.